These T cell receptor beta chains were read from a single sample in a study of blood T cell repertoires in COVID-19. TCRdb's table, derived via immunoSEQ multiplex PCR, lists solely in-frame clones and lacks some. The sample holds tens of thousands of clones, about 84% seen once. The material sequenced was peripheral blood. Every receptor here comes from a man between 60 and 75 years old with acute or convalescent COVID-19. CDR3s include the opening cysteine and the closing phenylalanine or tryptophan. Fields, in order: J gene, CDR3 length, clone size, D gene, V gene, CDR3 protein, CDR3 DNA. A D gene is named only where the DNA matches it firmly. Only part of the rows carry a size: once, few, many, or a class if the clone is expanded.

TRBJ2-7	15	.	.	TRBV5-8	CASSLAGGSGYEQYF	TGTGCCAGCAGCTTGGCCGGGGGATCGGGGTACGAGCAGTACTTC
TRBJ1-4	15	.	.	TRBV9	CASSPTGTTNEKLFF	TGTGCCAGCAGCCCAACAGGGACAACTAATGAAAAACTGTTTTTT
TRBJ2-1	14	.	.	TRBV24-1	CATSDLLGTKQQFF	TGTGCCACCAGTGATTTGCTCGGGACAAAACAGCAGTTCTTC
TRBJ2-7	14	few	.	TRBV4-1	CASSQDRGNGEQYF	TGCGCCAGCAGCCAAGATCGGGGAAACGGGGAGCAGTACTTC
TRBJ2-7	14	.	.	TRBV5-4	CASSPAVNSYEQYF	TGTGCCAGCAGTCCAGCGGTGAACTCCTACGAGCAGTACTTC
TRBJ2-1	15	.	TRBD1	TRBV7-9	CASSLGRGPYNEQFF	TGTGCCAGCAGCTTAGGCAGGGGGCCCTACAATGAGCAGTTCTTC
TRBJ1-1	14	.	.	TRBV2	CASSPRDTSTEAFF	TGTGCCAGCAGCCCCAGGGACACGAGCACTGAAGCTTTCTTT
TRBJ1-2	13	.	.	TRBV3-1/TRBV3-2	CASSPTENYGYTF	TGTGCCAGCAGTCCGACAGAAAACTATGGCTACACCTTC
TRBJ1-3	15	.	TRBD1	TRBV18	CASSLQGATSNTIYF	TGTGCCAGCTCACTCCAGGGGGCTACATCAAACACCATATATTTT
TRBJ2-1	16	.	TRBD2	TRBV7-2	CASSAPLAGGGGEQFF	TGTGCCAGCAGCGCCCCGCTAGCGGGGGGTGGGGGTGAGCAGTTCTTC
TRBJ1-2	16	.	.	TRBV24-1	CATSDPAAGDLSGYTF	TGTGCCACCAGTGACCCCGCGGCAGGGGATCTTAGTGGCTACACCTTC
TRBJ1-2	15	once	.	TRBV15	CATSSIAGANYGYTF	TGTGCCACCAGCAGTATCGCCGGGGCTAACTATGGCTACACCTTC
TRBJ2-7	12	.	TRBD1	TRBV29-1	CSSRDSSYEQYF	TGCAGCTCCCGGGACAGCTCCTACGAGCAGTACTTC
TRBJ1-2	15	.	TRBD1	TRBV27	CASSLYPGQPYGYTF	TGTGCCAGCAGTTTGTACCCGGGACAGCCCTATGGCTACACCTTC
TRBJ1-1	14	few	.	TRBV11-3	CASSLGGENTEAFF	TGTGCCAGCAGCTTGGGGGGGGAGAACACTGAAGCTTTCTTT
TRBJ1-1	13	.	.	TRBV11-2	CASIGRMNTEAFF	TGTGCCAGCATAGGCAGGATGAACACTGAAGCTTTCTTT
TRBJ2-7	15	.	TRBD1	TRBV2	CASSELGTGTYEQYF	TGTGCCAGCAGTGAATTGGGGACAGGAACCTACGAGCAGTACTTC
TRBJ1-1	15	.	TRBD1	TRBV10-2	CATWTGGAPGTEAFF	TGCGCCACTTGGACAGGGGGCGCCCCCGGCACTGAAGCTTTCTTT
TRBJ1-5	15	once	TRBD1	TRBV28	CASSPRTGSNQPQHF	TGTGCCAGCAGTCCTCGGACAGGGTCGAATCAGCCCCAGCATTTT
TRBJ2-5	14	.	.	TRBV7-9	CASSFEFTQETQYF	TGTGCCAGCAGCTTCGAGTTTACCCAAGAGACCCAGTACTTC
TRBJ1-5	13	.	.	TRBV27	CASKEGAYQPQHF	TGTGCCAGCAAGGAGGGCGCCTATCAGCCCCAGCATTTT
TRBJ2-1	16	.	TRBD2	TRBV15	CATSRGTSGGAVEQFF	TGTGCCACCAGCAGAGGGACTAGCGGGGGGGCAGTCGAGCAGTTCTTC
TRBJ1-5	14	.	.	TRBV5-8	CASSVRQTNQPQHF	TGTGCCAGCAGCGTACGACAGACCAATCAGCCCCAGCATTTT
TRBJ1-5	12	few	.	TRBV2	CASSAQHQPQHF	TGTGCCAGCAGTGCACAACATCAGCCCCAGCATTTT
TRBJ1-3	15	.	.	TRBV4-3	CASSQVPGAGNTIYF	TGCGCCAGCAGCCAAGTCCCCGGGGCTGGAAACACCATATATTTT
TRBJ2-5	13	.	.	TRBV15	CATSRDQIETQYF	TGTGCCACCAGCAGAGATCAGATCGAGACCCAGTACTTC
TRBJ2-1	15	once	TRBD2	TRBV3-1/TRBV3-2	CASRKRGGAYNEQFF	TGTGCCAGCAGGAAGCGGGGGGGTGCCTACAATGAGCAGTTCTTC
TRBJ2-7	14	.	.	TRBV5-1	CASSLQGSGYEQYF	TGCGCCAGCAGCTTACAGGGCTCGGGGTACGAGCAGTACTTC
TRBJ2-5	14	.	TRBD2	TRBV29-1	CSVVVAGEGETQYF	TGCAGCGTTGTGGTAGCGGGGGAGGGAGAGACCCAGTACTTC
TRBJ1-2	14	.	.	TRBV7-2	CASSRPGGNYGYTF	TGTGCCAGCAGCCGGCCGGGGGGTAACTATGGCTACACCTTC
TRBJ1-1	13	.	.	TRBV19	CASSSKGGTEAFF	TGTGCCAGTAGTAGTAAAGGGGGCACTGAAGCTTTCTTT
TRBJ1-2	17	.	TRBD1	TRBV11-2	CASSPTNRQGPIYGYTF	TGTGCCAGCAGCCCTACGAACCGACAGGGACCGATTTATGGCTACACCTTC
TRBJ2-3	14	once	TRBD1	TRBV2	CASSELDRTDTQYF	TGTGCCAGCAGTGAATTGGACAGGACAGATACGCAGTATTTT
TRBJ1-6	14	.	.	TRBV6-5	CASSSGRLNSPLHF	TGTGCCAGCAGTTCGGGTCGCCTTAATTCACCCCTCCACTTT
TRBJ1-2	15	.	.	TRBV9	CASSVASGQTYGYTF	TGTGCCAGCAGCGTAGCCTCCGGACAGACCTATGGCTACACCTTC
TRBJ2-6	15	once	TRBD2	TRBV30	CAWAGGSSGANVLTF	TGTGCCTGGGCGGGGGGATCCTCTGGGGCCAACGTCCTGACTTTC
TRBJ2-7	12	few	TRBD1	TRBV2	CASGEQGDEQYF	TGTGCCAGCGGTGAACAGGGGGACGAGCAGTACTTC
TRBJ1-1	14	.	.	TRBV7-8	CASSLAGGGPEAFF	TGTGCCAGCAGCTTAGCGGGCGGGGGGCCTGAAGCTTTCTTT
TRBJ1-6	14	.	TRBD1	TRBV9	CASSVGQGLGTLHF	TGTGCCAGCAGCGTAGGACAGGGTCTTGGGACCCTCCACTTT
TRBJ2-3	12	.	.	TRBV5-1	CASSRDYFTQYF	TGCGCCAGCAGCCGTGACTATTTTACGCAGTATTTT
TRBJ2-5	13	.	.	TRBV12-3/TRBV12-4	CASSRRGRETQYF	TGTGCCAGCAGTCGCAGGGGTCGAGAGACCCAGTACTTC
TRBJ1-5	14	.	.	TRBV2	CASSERRVRQPQHF	TGTGCCAGCAGTGAGAGGAGGGTCCGACAGCCCCAGCATTTT
TRBJ1-1	13	medium-sized	.	TRBV7-2	CASSLHAVPEAFF	TGTGCCAGCAGCTTGCACGCGGTACCTGAAGCTTTCTTT
TRBJ1-3	13	.	TRBD1	TRBV30	CACTGGPWYTIYF	TGTGCCTGCACAGGGGGCCCTTGGTACACCATATATTTT
TRBJ1-2	17	.	.	TRBV7-2	CASSSDSRTLARHGYTF	TGTGCCAGCAGCTCCGACTCGAGGACCCTAGCACGGCATGGCTACACCTTC
TRBJ1-5	20	.	.	TRBV7-8	CASSYPGRVSLGYSNQPQHF	TGTGCCAGCAGCTATCCCGGGAGGGTTAGCTTGGGGTATAGCAATCAGCCCCAGCATTTT
TRBJ2-1	14	.	TRBD2	TRBV15	CATSRSGVFNEQFF	TGTGCCACCAGCAGAAGCGGGGTCTTCAATGAGCAGTTCTTC
TRBJ1-2	13	.	TRBD1	TRBV9	CASSDQGADGYTF	TGTGCCAGCAGCGACCAGGGGGCGGATGGCTACACCTTC
TRBJ1-1	13	few	TRBD1	TRBV12-3/TRBV12-4	CASSFPGGTEAFF	TGTGCCAGCAGTTTTCCAGGGGGCACTGAAGCTTTCTTT
TRBJ2-5	14	.	.	TRBV9	CASSVEGQQETQYF	TGTGCCAGCAGCGTAGAGGGGCAGCAAGAGACCCAGTACTTC
TRBJ1-1	12	.	.	TRBV6-5	CASSRLTGEAFF	TGTGCCAGCAGTCGCTTGACGGGGGAAGCTTTCTTT
TRBJ1-1	14	once	.	TRBV29-1	CSGSRGQGITEAFF	TGCAGCGGCTCCAGAGGCCAGGGAATCACTGAAGCTTTCTTT
TRBJ2-1	17	.	TRBD1	TRBV18	CASSPYDRGGMYNEQFF	TGTGCCAGCTCACCTTACGACAGGGGCGGAATGTACAATGAGCAGTTCTTC
TRBJ2-3	19	.	.	TRBV5-4	CASSPWEMGAMVRTDTQYF	TGTGCCAGCAGCCCCTGGGAAATGGGGGCGATGGTAAGGACAGATACGCAGTATTTT
TRBJ1-2	15	.	.	TRBV18	CASSPSPLDSYGYTF	TGTGCCAGCTCACCCTCCCCTCTAGACTCCTATGGCTACACCTTC
TRBJ1-5	16	few	.	TRBV19	CASSISGRSNNQPQHF	TGTGCCAGTAGTATATCCGGGAGGTCTAACAATCAGCCCCAGCATTTT
TRBJ2-7	14	.	.	TRBV10-3	CAIRVDSNSYEQYF	TGTGCCATCAGGGTTGACAGCAACTCCTACGAGCAGTACTTC
TRBJ2-2	17	.	TRBD2	TRBV6-1	CASSVLSGGANTGELFF	TGTGCCAGCAGTGTACTAAGCGGGGGGGCGAACACCGGGGAGCTGTTTTTT